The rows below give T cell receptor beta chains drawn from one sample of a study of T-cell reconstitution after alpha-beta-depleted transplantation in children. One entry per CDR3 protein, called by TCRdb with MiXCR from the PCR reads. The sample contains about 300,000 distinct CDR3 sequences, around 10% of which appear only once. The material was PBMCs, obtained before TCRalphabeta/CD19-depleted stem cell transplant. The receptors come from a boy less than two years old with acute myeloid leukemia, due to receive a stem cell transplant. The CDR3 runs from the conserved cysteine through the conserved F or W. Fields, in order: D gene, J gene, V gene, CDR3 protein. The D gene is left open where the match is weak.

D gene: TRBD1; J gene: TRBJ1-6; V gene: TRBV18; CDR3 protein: CASSPTGTGESPLHF
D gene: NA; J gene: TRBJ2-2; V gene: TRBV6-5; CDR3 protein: CASSYRGTPRTGELFF
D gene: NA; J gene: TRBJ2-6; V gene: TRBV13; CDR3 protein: CASSSPGREERLSFSGANVLTF
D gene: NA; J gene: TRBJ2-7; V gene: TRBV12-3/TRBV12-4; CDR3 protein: CASSLAGPTYEQYF
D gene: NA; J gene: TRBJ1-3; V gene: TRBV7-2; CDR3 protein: CASSFRVNTIYF
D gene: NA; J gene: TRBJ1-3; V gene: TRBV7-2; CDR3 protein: CASSLALGGSGNTIYF
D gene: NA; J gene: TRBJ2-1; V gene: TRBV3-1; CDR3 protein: CASSQRQVFYNEQFF
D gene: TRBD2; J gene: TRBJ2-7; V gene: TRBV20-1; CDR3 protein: CSPWTSGGRDSYEQYF
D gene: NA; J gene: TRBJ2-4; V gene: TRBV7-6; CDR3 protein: CASSPPGNLKDIQYF
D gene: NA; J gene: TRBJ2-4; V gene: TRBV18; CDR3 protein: CASSPLRSGGGKNIQYF
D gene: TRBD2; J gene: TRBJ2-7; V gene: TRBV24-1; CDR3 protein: CATSDAGTSGNYEQYF
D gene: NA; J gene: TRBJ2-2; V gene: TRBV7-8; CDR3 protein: CASRPWEASKEVGTGELFF
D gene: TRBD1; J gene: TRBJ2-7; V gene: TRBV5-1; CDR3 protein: CASSSGTGVSEQYF
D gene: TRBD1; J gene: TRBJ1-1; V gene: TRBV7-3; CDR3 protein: CASSLKSGAGTGNTEAFF
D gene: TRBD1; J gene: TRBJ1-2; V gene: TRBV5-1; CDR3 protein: CASSMGQWNYGYTF
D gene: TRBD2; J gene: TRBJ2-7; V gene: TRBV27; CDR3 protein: CASSLDGGGPVQYF
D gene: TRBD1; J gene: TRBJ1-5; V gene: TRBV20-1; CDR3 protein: CSASDRGNQPQHF
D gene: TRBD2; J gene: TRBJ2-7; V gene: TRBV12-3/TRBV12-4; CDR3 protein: CASRLRLAGAYEQYF
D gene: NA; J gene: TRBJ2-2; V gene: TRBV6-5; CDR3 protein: CASRLNTGVLFF
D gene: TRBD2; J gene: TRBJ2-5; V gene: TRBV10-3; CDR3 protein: CAISESGDQTSRGTQYF
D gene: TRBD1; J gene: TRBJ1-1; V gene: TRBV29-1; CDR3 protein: CSVGNTGGLTEAFF
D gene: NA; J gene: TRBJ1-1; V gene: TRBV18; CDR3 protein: CASSRVNTEAFF
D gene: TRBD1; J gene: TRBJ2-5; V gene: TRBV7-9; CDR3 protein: CASSLPRTGGETQYF
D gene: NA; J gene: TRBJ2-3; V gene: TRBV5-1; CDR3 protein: CASSLSADHSTDTQYF
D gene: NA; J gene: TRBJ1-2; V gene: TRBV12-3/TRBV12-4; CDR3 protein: CASTTDRLYIDSYGYTF
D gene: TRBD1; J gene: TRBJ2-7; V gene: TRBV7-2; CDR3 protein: CASSLAWTGRREYEQYF
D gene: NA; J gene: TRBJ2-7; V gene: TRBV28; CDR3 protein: CASSSSDLPGYEQYF
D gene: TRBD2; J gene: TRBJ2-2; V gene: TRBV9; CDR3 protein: CASSVDPSGGPGELFF
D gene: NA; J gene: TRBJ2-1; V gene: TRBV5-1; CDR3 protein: CASRGGPGEQFF